The 12 T cell receptor beta chains presented below share a single source sample, sequenced in a study of cytomegalovirus exposure and HLA in healthy donors. PCR used 60 Vbeta primers and 13 Jbeta primers. Clones were read by immunoSEQ multiplex PCR, and TCRdb kept only the in-frame ones, dropping some. Counted here are some 60,000 clones, about 85% occurring once; the ten biggest clones make up about 10%. The sequenced material came from PBMCs. The origin of the receptors is a female donor in good health and CMV-seronegative.

The J gene is TRBJ2-3, the V gene TRBV18; tentatively, D is TRBD1 (5 bases). Germline V gene lookup returns CDR1 KGHSH and CDR2 LQKENI. This CDR3 comprises 15 residues. The germline V and J ends were trimmed by 6 bases and 1 base, with 14 bases remaining between them. This chain's CDR3 is CASSLQGIGTDTQYF. Written as DNA, the CDR3 is TGTGCCAGCTCTCTCCAGGGAATTGGCACAGATACGCAGTATTTT.

V usage is TRBV27 and J usage is TRBJ1-6, with 9 bases aligning to TRBD1. The germline gives CDR1 MNHEY, CDR2 SMNVEV (reference sequence). The CDR3 loop spans 17 amino acids. J was trimmed by 7 bases and V by 5 bases; bases with no gene match: 12. The CDR3 spells CASSRNLGTGWNSPLHF. CDR3 DNA sequence: TGTGCCAGCAGTAGAAATCTCGGGACAGGGTGGAATTCACCCCTCCACTTT.

The chain couples TRBV2 to TRBJ2-7; TRBD1 agrees at 9 bases. This CDR3 is 15 amino acids long. Germline V gives CDR1 SNHLY, CDR2 FYNNEI. V dropped 6 bases and J dropped 3; count of bases not matched to a gene: 9. In DNA, the CDR3 is TGTGCCAGCAGGGATGAGGGACAGGGCCGCTACGAGCAGTACTTC. Its protein is CASRDEGQGRYEQYF.

J is TRBJ2-3 and V is TRBV28; the match to TRBD2 covers 11 bases. Germline-derived CDR1 and CDR2 are MDHEN and SYDVKM. The V segment lost 3 bases and the J segment 3 bases; nucleotides outside the gene matches: 5. The CDR3 runs to 16 residues. CDR3 sequence reads: CASSLVRLAGTDTQYF. CDR3 bases: TGTGCCAGCAGTTTGGTTCGACTAGCGGGAACAGATACGCAGTATTTT.

This chain uses TRBV7-2 with TRBJ2-1; 11 bases are a match to TRBD2. Trimming cost V 5 bases and J 3 bases; bases outside gene matches: 3. The CDR3 spans 15 residues. Germline lookup yields CDR1 SGHTA and CDR2 FQGNSA. CDR3 DNA sequence: TGTGCCAGCAGCCCCGGGACTAGCGGCTACAATGAGCAGTTCTTC. This codes for CASSPGTSGYNEQFF.

V usage is TRBV29-1 and J usage is TRBJ2-1; possible D gene TRBD2, 6 bases. Germline-derived CDR1 and CDR2 are SQVTM and ANQGSEA. Trimming stripped 6 bases from V and 4 bases from J, with 13 bases between. This CDR3 has 13 residues. CDR3 sequence reads: CSVGGGGYNEQFF. CDR3 coding DNA: TGCAGCGTGGGGGGAGGAGGGTACAATGAGCAGTTCTTC.

This chain uses TRBV30 with TRBJ2-3, with TRBD2 identical over 10 bases. Germline CDR1 reads GTSNPN; CDR2 reads SVGIG (reference sequence). Unmatched junction bases numbered 15, after V lost 0 bases and J lost 0 bases. The CDR3 totals 20 residues. The chain's CDR3 is CAWSVPFIGLAASSTDTQYF. As DNA, the CDR3 is TGTGCCTGGAGTGTACCTTTCATAGGACTAGCGGCCTCTAGCACAGATACGCAGTATTTT.

V is TRBV9 and J is TRBJ2-1; D might be TRBD1 (6 bases). Germline V gene data show CDR1 as SGDLS and CDR2 as YYNGEE. This CDR3 comprises 16 residues. Trimming cost V 1 base and J 6 bases, with 17 bases left between them. In DNA, the CDR3 is TGTGCCAGCAGCGTATCAGGGGCGCATGCAGGCAATGAGCAGTTCTTC. Amino acids: CASSVSGAHAGNEQFF.

CDR3 nucleotides: TGTGCCAGCAGCTTCTCAGGGATCAATGAGCAGTTCTTC. Its protein product is CASSFSGINEQFF. This sequence joins TRBV11-1 and TRBJ2-1; D is possibly TRBD1 (5 bases). This CDR3 is 13 amino acids long. The germline V gene has CDR1 SGHAT and CDR2 FQDESV (reference sequence). V was pared by 3 bases and J by 6 bases, with 9 bases between.

V is TRBV4-2 and J is TRBJ1-4; D gene ambiguous. CDR3 length equals 14 residues. The V and J ends lost 3 bases and 8 bases respectively, with 13 bases between them. CDR1 and CDR2 from the germline V gene are LGHNA and YNFKEQ. The CDR3, as DNA: TGTGCCAGCAGCCAGGGAACTGGGAGAGAAAAACTGTTTTTT. This encodes CASSQGTGREKLFF.

This chain links TRBV18 with TRBJ2-7; unclear D gene. The CDR3 runs 14 residues. Germline V gene data show CDR1 as KGHSH and CDR2 as LQKENI. V lost 5 bases and J lost 1, with 12 bases in between. For the CDR3, the DNA is TGTGCCAGCTCAGAACTTGAGGTTTCCTACGAGCAGTACTTC. This translates into CASSELEVSYEQYF.

V and J are TRBV7-2 and TRBJ2-5; no reliable D call. There are 11 residues in the CDR3. With 1 base removed from V and 10 bases from J, the gap between germline ends came to 7 bases. Germline V gene data show CDR1 as SGHTA and CDR2 as FQGNSA. CDR3 region: CASSLGRSQYF. Written as DNA, the CDR3 is TGTGCCAGCAGCTTAGGTCGGAGCCAGTACTTC. The complete variable domain, with remaining parts taken from reference TRBV7-2 and TRBJ2-5, reads GAGVSQSPSNKVTEKGKDVELRCDPISGHTALYWYRQSLGQGLEFLIYFQGNSAPDKSGLPSDRFSAERTGGSVSTLTIQRTQQEDSAVYLCASSLGRSQYFGPGTRLLVL.